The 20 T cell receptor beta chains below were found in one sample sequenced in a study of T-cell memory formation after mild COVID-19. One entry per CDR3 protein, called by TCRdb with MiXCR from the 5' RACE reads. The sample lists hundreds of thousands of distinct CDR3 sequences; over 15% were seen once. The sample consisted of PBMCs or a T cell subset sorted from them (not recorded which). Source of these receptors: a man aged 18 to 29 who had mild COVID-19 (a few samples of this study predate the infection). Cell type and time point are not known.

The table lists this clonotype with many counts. The CDR3 protein is CASSWTTGAGYNEQFF. DNA of the CDR3: TGCGCCAGCAGCTGGACCACAGGGGCGGGCTACAATGAGCAGTTCTTC. The genes are TRBV5-1 and TRBJ2-1, with 7 bases identical to TRBD1. Germline CDR1 SGHRS, CDR2 YFSETQ. With V trimmed by 3 bases and J by 3 bases, 9 bases remained unmatched. The CDR3 is made up of 16 amino acids.

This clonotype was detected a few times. The CDR3 sequence is CATSRAARGGPNEQFF. CDR3 DNA sequence: TGTGCCACCAGCAGAGCTGCGCGGGGGGGCCCCAATGAGCAGTTCTTC. This chain joins TRBV15 and TRBJ2-1; 9 positions match TRBD2. This CDR3 has 16 residues. Germline-derived CDR1 and CDR2 are LNHNV and YYDKDF (reference sequence). Trimming removed 1 base from V and 6 bases from J; junction bases left unmatched: 7.

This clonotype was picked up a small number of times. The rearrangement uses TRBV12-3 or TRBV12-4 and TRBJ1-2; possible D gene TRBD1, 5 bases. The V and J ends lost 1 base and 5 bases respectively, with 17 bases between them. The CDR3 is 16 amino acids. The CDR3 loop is CASSLVGPPPPYGYTF. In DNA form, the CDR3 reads TGTGCCAGCAGTTTAGTGGGACCGCCACCCCCTTATGGCTACACCTTC.

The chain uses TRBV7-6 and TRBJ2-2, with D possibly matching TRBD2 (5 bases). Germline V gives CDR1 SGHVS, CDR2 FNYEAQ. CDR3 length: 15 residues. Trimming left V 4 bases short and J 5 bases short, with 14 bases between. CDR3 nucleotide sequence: TGTGCCAGCAGCTCCTCCGGGGTCGGGACCGGGGAGCTGTTTTTT. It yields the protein CASSSSGVGTGELFF.

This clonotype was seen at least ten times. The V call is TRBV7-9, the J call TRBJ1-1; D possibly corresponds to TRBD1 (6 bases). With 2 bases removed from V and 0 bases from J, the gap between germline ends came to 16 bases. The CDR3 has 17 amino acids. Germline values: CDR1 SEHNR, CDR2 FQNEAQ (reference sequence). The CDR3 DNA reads TGTGCCAGCAGCTTATGGGGGCGGATAACCATGAACACTGAAGCTTTCTTT. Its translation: CASSLWGRITMNTEAFF.

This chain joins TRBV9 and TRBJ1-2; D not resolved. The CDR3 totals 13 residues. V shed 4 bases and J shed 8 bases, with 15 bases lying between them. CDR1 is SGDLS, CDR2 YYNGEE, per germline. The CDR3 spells CASSPDSLGGYTF. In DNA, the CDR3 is TGTGCCAGCAGCCCCGACTCCCTTGGAGGCTACACCTTC.

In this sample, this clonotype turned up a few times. This CDR3 is CSVDVSGTGVGEQYF. The CDR3 DNA follows: TGCAGCGTTGACGTCAGCGGGACAGGGGTTGGGGAGCAGTACTTC. This chain joins TRBV29-1 and TRBJ2-7; TRBD1 aligns across 10 bases. The CDR3 runs to 15 residues. The V segment lost 3 bases and the J segment 7 bases; nucleotides outside the gene matches: 12. Germline V gene data show CDR1 as SQVTM and CDR2 as ANQGSEA.

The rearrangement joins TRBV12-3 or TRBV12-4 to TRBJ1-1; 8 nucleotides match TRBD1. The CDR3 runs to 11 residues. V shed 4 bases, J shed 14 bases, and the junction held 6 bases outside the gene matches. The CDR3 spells CASSSSGGDFF. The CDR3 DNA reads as TGTGCCAGCAGTTCCTCAGGGGGCGACTTCTTT.

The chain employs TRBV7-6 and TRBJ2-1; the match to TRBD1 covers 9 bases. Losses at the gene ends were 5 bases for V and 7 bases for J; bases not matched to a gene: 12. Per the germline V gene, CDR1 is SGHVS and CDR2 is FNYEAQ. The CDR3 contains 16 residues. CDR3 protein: CASSDTGGPPANEQFF. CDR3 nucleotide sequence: TGTGCCAGCAGCGACACAGGGGGCCCCCCGGCGAATGAGCAGTTCTTC.

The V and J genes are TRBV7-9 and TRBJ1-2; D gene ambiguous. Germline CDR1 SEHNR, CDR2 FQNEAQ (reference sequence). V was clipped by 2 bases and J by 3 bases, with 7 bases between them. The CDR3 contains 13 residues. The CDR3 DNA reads TGTGCCAGCAGCTTAAGGGATTACTATGGCTACACCTTC. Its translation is CASSLRDYYGYTF. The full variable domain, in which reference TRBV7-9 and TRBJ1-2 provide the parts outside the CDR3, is DTGVSQNPRHKITKRGQNVTFRCDPISEHNRLYWYRQTLGQGPEFLTYFQNEAQLEKSRLLSDRFSAERPKGSFSTLEIQRTEQGDSAMYLCASSLRDYYGYTFGSGTRLTVV.

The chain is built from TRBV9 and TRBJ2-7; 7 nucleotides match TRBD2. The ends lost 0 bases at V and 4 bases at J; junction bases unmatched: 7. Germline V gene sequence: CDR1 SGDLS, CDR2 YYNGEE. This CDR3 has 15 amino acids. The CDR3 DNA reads TGTGCCAGCAGCGTAGCTGGCGGGGGAGGATACGAGCAGTACTTC. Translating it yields CASSVAGGGGYEQYF.

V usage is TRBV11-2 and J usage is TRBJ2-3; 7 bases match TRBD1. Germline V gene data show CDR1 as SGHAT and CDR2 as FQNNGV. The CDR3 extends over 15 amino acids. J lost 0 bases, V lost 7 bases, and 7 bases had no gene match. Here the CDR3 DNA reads TGTGCCAGCACACGTCCGGGACAGAGCACAGATACGCAGTATTTT. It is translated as CASTRPGQSTDTQYF.

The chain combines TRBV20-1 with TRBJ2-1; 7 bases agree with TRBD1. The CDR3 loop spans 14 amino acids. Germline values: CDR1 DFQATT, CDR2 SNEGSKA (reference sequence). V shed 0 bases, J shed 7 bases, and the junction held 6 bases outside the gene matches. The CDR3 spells CSARDPVQGNEQFF. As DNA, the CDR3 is TGCAGTGCTAGAGATCCGGTACAGGGGAATGAGCAGTTCTTC.

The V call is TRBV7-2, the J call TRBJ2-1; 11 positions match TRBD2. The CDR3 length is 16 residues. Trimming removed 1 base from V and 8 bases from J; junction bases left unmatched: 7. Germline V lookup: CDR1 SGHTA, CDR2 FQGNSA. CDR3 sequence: CASSLVGSGGADEQFF. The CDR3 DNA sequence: TGTGCCAGCAGCTTAGTGGGTAGCGGGGGGGCCGATGAGCAGTTCTTC.

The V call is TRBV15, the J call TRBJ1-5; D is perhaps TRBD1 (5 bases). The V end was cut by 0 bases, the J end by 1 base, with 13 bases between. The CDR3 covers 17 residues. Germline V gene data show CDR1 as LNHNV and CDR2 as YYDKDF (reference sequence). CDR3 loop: CATSRDFPGYSNQPQHF. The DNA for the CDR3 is TGTGCCACCAGCAGAGATTTCCCAGGGTACAGCAATCAGCCCCAGCATTTT.

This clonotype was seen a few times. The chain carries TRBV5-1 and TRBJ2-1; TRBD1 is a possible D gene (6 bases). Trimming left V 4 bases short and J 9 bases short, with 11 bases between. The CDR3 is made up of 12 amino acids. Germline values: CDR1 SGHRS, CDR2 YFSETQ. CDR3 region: CASSPVGGEQFF. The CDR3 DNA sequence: TGCGCCAGCAGCCCTGTAGGGGGTGAGCAGTTCTTC.

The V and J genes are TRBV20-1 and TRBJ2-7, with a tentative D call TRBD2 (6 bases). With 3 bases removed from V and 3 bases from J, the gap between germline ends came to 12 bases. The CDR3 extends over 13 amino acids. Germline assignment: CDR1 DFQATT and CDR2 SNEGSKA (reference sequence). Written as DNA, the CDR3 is TGCAGTGCTAGGAGTCAGGACTACTACGAGCAGTACTTC. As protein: CSARSQDYYEQYF.

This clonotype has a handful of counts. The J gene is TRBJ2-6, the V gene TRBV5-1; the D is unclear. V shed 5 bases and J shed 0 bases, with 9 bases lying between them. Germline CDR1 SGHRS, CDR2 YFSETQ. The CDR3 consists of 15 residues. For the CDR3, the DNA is TGCGCCAGCAGGGCAATGGACTCTGGGGCCAACGTCCTGACTTTC. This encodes CASRAMDSGANVLTF.

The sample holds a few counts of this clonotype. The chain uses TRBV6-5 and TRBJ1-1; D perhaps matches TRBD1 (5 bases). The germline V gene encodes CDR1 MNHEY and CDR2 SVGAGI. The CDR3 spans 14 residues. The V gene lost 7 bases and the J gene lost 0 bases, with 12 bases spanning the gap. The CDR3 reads CASTPFRVNTEAFF. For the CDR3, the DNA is TGTGCCAGCACCCCATTCAGGGTGAACACTGAAGCTTTCTTT.

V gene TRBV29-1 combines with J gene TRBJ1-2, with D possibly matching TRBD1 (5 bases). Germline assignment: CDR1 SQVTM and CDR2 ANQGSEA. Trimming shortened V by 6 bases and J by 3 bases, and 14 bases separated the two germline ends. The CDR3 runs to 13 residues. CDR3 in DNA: TGCAGCGTAGGCGAGGGGCCAGACTATGGCTACACCTTC. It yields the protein CSVGEGPDYGYTF.